This entry lists 21 T cell receptor beta chains sequenced from one sample in a study of response to subunit inactivated influenza vaccine. A single record per CDR3 protein comes from TCRdb applying MiXCR to the RT-PCR reads. The table lists 500,000 to 650,000 distinct CDR3 sequences, approximately 7.7% of them singletons. The sequenced sample was PBMCs from blood, obtained roughly 24 months after vaccination. The receptor source for this set is a man aged 50-75 years who received an inactivated influenza vaccine.

The J gene is TRBJ2-7, the V gene TRBV10-1, with TRBD1 identical over 9 bases. Germline V gives CDR1 WNHNN, CDR2 SYGVQD (reference sequence). The CDR3 has 15 residues. J was trimmed by 6 bases and V by 3 bases; bases with no gene match: 9. In DNA form, the CDR3 reads TGCGCCAGCAGTGACCCGGGACAGGGTTTACGCGAGCAGTACTTC. The encoded protein is CASSDPGQGLREQYF.

The chain has TRBV5-4 and TRBJ2-3; 12 bases are shared with TRBD2. J lost 4 bases, V lost 4 bases, and 10 bases had no gene match. The CDR3 totals 17 residues. Germline V gene lookup returns CDR1 SGHNT and CDR2 YYREEE (reference sequence). The CDR3 spells CASSRDGLAGRSDTQYF. CDR3 in DNA: TGTGCCAGCAGCCGTGATGGACTAGCGGGAAGATCAGATACGCAGTATTTT.

This chain connects TRBV7-6 to TRBJ2-2; TRBD1 or TRBD2 may be the D gene (6 bases each). This CDR3 region has 14 residues. V was shortened by 6 bases and J by 2 bases, with 10 bases between the two germline ends. CDR1 and CDR2 (germline): SGHVS, FNYEAQ. The CDR3 reads CASRGGRNTGELFF. The CDR3 nucleotides read TGTGCCAGCAGGGGGGGCAGAAACACCGGGGAGCTGTTTTTT.

Many counts were recorded for this clonotype. The chain links TRBV4-1 to TRBJ1-1, with TRBD1 as a possible D gene (6 bases). The germline CDR1 and CDR2 sequences are MGHRA and YSYEKL. V lost 3 bases, J lost 4 bases, and 21 bases lay in between. This CDR3 region has 17 residues. The CDR3 sequence is CASSQNFGGDGGTEAFF. CDR3 coding DNA: TGCGCCAGCAGCCAGAATTTTGGGGGCGACGGAGGCACTGAAGCTTTCTTT.

This clonotype appeared many times. This sequence joins TRBV5-1 and TRBJ1-5; TRBD1 matches 9 bases. This CDR3 has 17 amino acids. The V and J ends lost 4 bases and 4 bases, in that order; junction bases with no gene match: 12. In germline, CDR1 is SGHRS, CDR2 YFSETQ. The CDR3 sequence is CASSKNRDRAANQPQHF. In nucleotides, the CDR3 is TGCGCCAGCAGCAAGAACCGGGACAGGGCTGCAAATCAGCCCCAGCATTTT.

With regard to this clonotype: One end of the junction fails to match germline, which may point to a read error. The chain links TRBV20-1 to TRBJ2-1; tentatively, D is TRBD2 (6 bases). The V gene's germline CDR1 is DFQATT and CDR2 SNEGSKA (reference sequence). The CDR3 covers 14 residues. CDR3 protein: CSARIGSSYNKQFF. The CDR3 nucleotides read TGCAGTGCTAGGATCGGGAGCTCCTACAATAAGCAGTTCTTC.

This clonotype came up many times. The V and J genes are TRBV27 and TRBJ2-7; 8 bases are a match to TRBD1. The CDR3 is 13 residues long. With 6 bases clipped from V and 2 bases from J, the junction kept 3 bases outside the gene matches. Germline CDR1 reads MNHEY; CDR2 reads SMNVEV (reference sequence). The CDR3 loop reads CASRQGATYEQYF. In DNA form, the CDR3 reads TGTGCCAGCAGGCAGGGGGCCACCTACGAGCAGTACTTC.

This clonotype came up many times. The chain has TRBV5-1 and TRBJ2-7, with TRBD2 as a possible D gene (6 bases). CDR1 and CDR2 (germline): SGHRS, YFSETQ. The CDR3 sequence is 13 residues long. The ends were cut back, 5 bases at V and 3 bases at J, with 12 bases in the middle. The CDR3 nucleotides read TGCGCCAGCAGGTCAGTCGGGGGCTACGAGCAGTACTTC. The encoded protein is CASRSVGGYEQYF.

In its sample, this clonotype was seen a few times. V usage is TRBV20-1 and J usage is TRBJ2-1, with D possibly TRBD2 on 5 matching bases. The CDR3 has 13 residues. The germline V and J ends were trimmed by 6 bases and 4 bases, with 13 bases remaining between them. Germline loops: CDR1 DFQATT, CDR2 SNEGSKA (reference sequence). The CDR3 DNA sequence: TGCAGTGCAGAGGGCGGACCGTACAATGAGCAGTTCTTC. Translation gives CSAEGGPYNEQFF.

This clonotype has a count of ten or more. The V call is TRBV29-1, the J call TRBJ2-1; D remains unclear. This CDR3 contains 12 residues. CDR1 is SQVTM, CDR2 ANQGSEA, per germline. With 5 bases removed from V and 4 bases from J, the gap between germline ends came to 9 bases. This CDR3 reads CSVQPFYNEQFF. CDR3 coding DNA: TGCAGCGTTCAACCCTTTTACAATGAGCAGTTCTTC.

The rearrangement links TRBV3-1 to TRBJ2-1, with D tentatively TRBD2 (6 bases). Germline V gene sequence: CDR1 LGHDT, CDR2 YNNKEL (reference sequence). This CDR3 is built from 11 residues. The V and J ends lost 4 bases and 15 bases respectively, with 13 bases between them. The CDR3 bases are TGTGCCAGCAGCCGTCCGGGAGTTGCGTTCTTC. Translating gives CASSRPGVAFF.

Ten or more counts support this clonotype. The chain is built from TRBV30 and TRBJ2-7; D may be TRBD1 (5 bases). V lost 4 bases and J lost 2, with 9 bases in between. Per germline, CDR1 GTSNPN and CDR2 SVGIG (reference sequence). CDR3 length equals 12 residues. This chain's CDR3 is CAWTRQTYEQYF. CDR3 sequence (DNA): TGTGCCTGGACTCGACAGACCTACGAGCAGTACTTC.

This clonotype has a handful of counts. The CDR3 is CASRAQGWMNTEAFF. CDR3 DNA: TGTGCCAGCAGGGCACAGGGTTGGATGAACACTGAAGCTTTCTTT. The chain employs TRBV2 and TRBJ1-1; possibly TRBD1 for D (6 bases). The CDR3 sequence is 15 residues long. The germline V gene has CDR1 SNHLY and CDR2 FYNNEI. With 6 bases removed from V and 0 bases from J, the gap between germline ends came to 14 bases.

This clonotype was seen more than once but under ten times. V gene TRBV5-5 combines with J gene TRBJ1-2; possible D gene TRBD1, 5 bases. The CDR3 consists of 16 residues. CDR1 and CDR2 (germline): SGHKS, YYEKEE (reference sequence). V dropped 0 bases and J dropped 3 bases, with 15 bases sitting between them. CDR3 DNA sequence: TGTGCCAGCAGCTTGGGGGATGGGGGTGCGGACTATGGCTACACCTTC. Translated, it gives CASSLGDGGADYGYTF.

This clonotype has at least ten counts. The V and J genes are TRBV20-1 and TRBJ1-2, with a possible D match to TRBD1 (5 bases). V lost 6 bases and J 2 bases, leaving 19 bases between the germline ends. This CDR3 contains 15 residues. The germline CDR1 and CDR2 sequences are DFQATT and SNEGSKA (reference sequence). The CDR3 is CSANGGNSENYGYTF. CDR3 in DNA: TGCAGTGCGAATGGGGGTAATTCGGAGAACTATGGCTACACCTTC.

Only a few counts were recorded for this clonotype. The chain joins TRBV7-9 to TRBJ2-5; TRBD2 agrees at 10 bases. V was pared by 1 base and J by 0 bases, with 5 bases of the junction left unmatched. The length of the CDR3 is 17 residues. Germline V lookup: CDR1 SEHNR, CDR2 FQNEAQ (reference sequence). CDR3 sequence (DNA): TGTGCCAGCAGCTTAGAATTACTAGCGGGGAACCAAGAGACCCAGTACTTC. As protein: CASSLELLAGNQETQYF. Combining the CDR3 with reference TRBV7-9 and TRBJ2-5 gives the whole variable domain DTGVSQNPRHKITKRGQNVTFRCDPISEHNRLYWYRQTLGQGPEFLTYFQNEAQLEKSRLLSDRFSAERPKGSFSTLEIQRTEQGDSAMYLCASSLELLAGNQETQYFGPGTRLLVL.

The gene calls are TRBV25-1 and TRBJ2-7, with D unclear. Germline V gene sequence: CDR1 MGHDK, CDR2 SYGVNS. V was clipped by 4 bases and J by 3 bases, with 16 bases between them. This CDR3 has 15 amino acids. CDR3 residues: CASSVSVKFNYEQYF. The CDR3 nucleotides are TGTGCCAGCAGTGTGTCGGTGAAATTTAACTACGAGCAGTACTTC.

The chain uses TRBV9 and TRBJ2-2, with D perhaps matching TRBD2 (5 bases). The germline CDR1 and CDR2 sequences are SGDLS and YYNGEE. This CDR3 is built from 13 residues. V lost 4 bases, J lost 9 bases, and 13 bases lay in between. The CDR3 bases are TGTGCCAGCAGCCCCCCCCCGGGGTGGGAGCTGTTTTTT. Protein: CASSPPPGWELFF.

This clonotype was observed at least ten times. The gene calls are TRBV5-1 and TRBJ2-2; TRBD1 aligns across 10 bases. CDR1 and CDR2 (germline): SGHRS, YFSETQ. This CDR3 spans 17 amino acids. Trimming at V came to 4 bases and at J to 6 bases, leaving 12 bases not matched to a gene. The CDR3 DNA sequence: TGCGCCAGCAGCATCCAACCGGGACAGGGGTCCCCCGGGGAGCTGTTTTTT. This encodes CASSIQPGQGSPGELFF. Full variable domain (missing parts from reference TRBV5-1 and TRBJ2-2): KAGVTQTPRYLIKTRGQQVTLSCSPISGHRSVSWYQQTPGQGLQFLFEYFSETQRNKGNFPGRFSGRQFSNSRSEMNVSTLELGDSALYLCASSIQPGQGSPGELFFGEGSRLTVL.

This clonotype was detected a few times. The rearrangement links TRBV11-1 to TRBJ2-3; 11 nucleotides match TRBD2. CDR3 length: 18 residues. Unmatched junction bases numbered 17, after V lost 6 bases and J lost 6 bases. From germline, CDR1 is SGHAT and CDR2 FQDESV (reference sequence). In DNA form, the CDR3 reads TGTGCCAGCAGGAAGAATCTAGCGGGGGGTAGCCGGGTGGATACGCAGTATTTT. Its protein is CASRKNLAGGSRVDTQYF.

The chain recombines TRBV5-1 with TRBJ2-6; 8 nucleotides align to TRBD1. Germline CDR1 reads SGHRS; CDR2 reads YFSETQ. Trimming at V came to 0 bases and at J to 2 bases, leaving 4 bases not matched to a gene. The CDR3 runs to 17 residues. CDR3 nucleotide sequence: TGCGCCAGCAGCTTGGCCGGACAGGGAGCTGGGGCCAACGTCCTGACTTTC. Translating gives CASSLAGQGAGANVLTF.